The present T cell receptor beta chain was sequenced within a study of cytomegalovirus exposure and HLA in healthy donors. The PCR employed 60 Vbeta primers together with 13 Jbeta primers. TCRdb's table, derived via immunoSEQ multiplex PCR, lists solely in-frame clones and lacks some. The table includes 100,000 or so clones, 60% to 75% detected once. Sequenced input: PBMCs. The TCR was taken from a woman aged 40 to 50 in good health and CMV-seronegative.

CDR3 DNA sequence: TGTGCCAGCAGTGTCTCCCTCTCACGGGAGGGTTTGAGGAATGAGCAGTTCTTC. Translation gives CASSVSLSREGLRNEQFF. This chain uses TRBV25-1 with TRBJ2-1; 8 nucleotides align to TRBD2. V trimming: 4 bases; J trimming: 7 bases; junction bases outside the gene matches: 18. Germline CDR1 and CDR2: MGHDK and SYGVNS. The CDR3 covers 18 residues.